Sequencing of this T cell receptor beta chain was carried out in a study of blood T cell dynamics during melanoma immunotherapy. Study conclusions and caveats: It remained unknown if the driving T cell clones were melanoma-specific. Unlike progressors, later disease-control patients had W3 repertoires gaining clonality or diversity.

CDR1 is MDHEN, CDR2 SYDVKM, per germline. V dropped 1 base and J dropped 4 bases, with 5 bases sitting between them. The CDR3 totals 13 residues. Assay used: immunoSEQ multiplex PCR; TCRdb lists only in-frame clones, some missing. Of approximately 22,000 clones in the sample, roughly 89% were seen once. Indicated time point: pre-treatment baseline. In the case of this clone: What it binds is not known.

This sequence joins TRBV28 and TRBJ1-5; D unresolved. This specimen consisted of blood, obtained from a patient treated with checkpoint blockade. The TCR comes from a human donor with melanoma. The CDR3 spells CASSLSLNQPQHF. CDR3 coding DNA: TGTGCCAGCAGTTTATCCCTTAATCAGCCCCAGCATTTT.